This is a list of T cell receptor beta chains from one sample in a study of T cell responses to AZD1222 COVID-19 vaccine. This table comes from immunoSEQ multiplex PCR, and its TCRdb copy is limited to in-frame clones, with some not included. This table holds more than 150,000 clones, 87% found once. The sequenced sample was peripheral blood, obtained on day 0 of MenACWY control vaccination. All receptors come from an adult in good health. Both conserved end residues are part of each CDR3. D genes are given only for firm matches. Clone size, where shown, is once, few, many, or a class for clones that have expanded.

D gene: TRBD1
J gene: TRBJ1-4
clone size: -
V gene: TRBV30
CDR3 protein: CAWRGGGGTEKLFF
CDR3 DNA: TGTGCCTGGAGGGGAGGGGGCGGAACTGAAAAACTGTTTTTT

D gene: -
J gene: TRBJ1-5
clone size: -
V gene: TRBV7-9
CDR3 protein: CASSLADGPQHF
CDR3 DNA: TGTGCCAGCAGCTTAGCGGACGGGCCCCAGCATTTT

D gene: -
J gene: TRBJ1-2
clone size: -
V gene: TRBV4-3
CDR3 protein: CASSQDEGGGYTF
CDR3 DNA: TGCGCCAGCAGCCAAGATGAGGGAGGAGGCTACACCTTC

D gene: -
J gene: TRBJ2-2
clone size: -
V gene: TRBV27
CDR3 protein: CASSLSSPSELFF
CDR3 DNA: TGTGCCAGCAGTTTATCATCCCCTAGTGAGCTGTTTTTT

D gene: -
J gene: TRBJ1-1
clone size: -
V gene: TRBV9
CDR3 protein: CASSPPGPNTEAFF
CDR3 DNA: TGTGCCAGCAGCCCCCCGGGTCCGAACACTGAAGCTTTCTTT

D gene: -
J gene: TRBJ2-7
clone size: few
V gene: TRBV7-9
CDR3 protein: CASSQRQAYEQYF
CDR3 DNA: TGTGCCAGCAGCCAAAGACAGGCCTACGAGCAGTACTTC

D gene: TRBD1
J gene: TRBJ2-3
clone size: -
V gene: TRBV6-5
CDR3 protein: CASGTGATQYF
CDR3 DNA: TGTGCCAGCGGGACAGGGGCTACGCAGTATTTT

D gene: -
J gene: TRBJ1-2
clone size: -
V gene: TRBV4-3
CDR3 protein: CASSQEGGGRDYGYTF
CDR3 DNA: TGCGCCAGCAGCCAAGAGGGAGGGGGACGGGACTATGGCTACACCTTC

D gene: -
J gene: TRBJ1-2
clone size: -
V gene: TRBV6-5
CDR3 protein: CASSPMDDYGYTF
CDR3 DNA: TGTGCCAGCAGCCCGATGGACGACTATGGCTACACCTTC

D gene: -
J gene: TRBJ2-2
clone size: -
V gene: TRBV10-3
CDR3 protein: CAIPYKAGELFF
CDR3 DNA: TGTGCCATCCCATATAAGGCCGGGGAGCTGTTTTTT

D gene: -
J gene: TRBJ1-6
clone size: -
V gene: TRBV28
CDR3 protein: CASFRASGYNSPLHF
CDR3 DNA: TGTGCCAGCTTTAGGGCGAGCGGCTATAATTCACCCCTCCACTTT

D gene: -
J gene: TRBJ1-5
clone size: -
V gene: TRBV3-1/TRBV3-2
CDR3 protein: CASSQEGGGQPQHF
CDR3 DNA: TGTGCCAGCAGCCAAGAAGGGGGTGGGCAGCCCCAGCATTTT

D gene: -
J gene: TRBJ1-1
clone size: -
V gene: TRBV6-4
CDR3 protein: CASSAAVGTEAFF
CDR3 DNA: TGTGCCAGCAGTGCGGCAGTAGGGACTGAAGCTTTCTTT

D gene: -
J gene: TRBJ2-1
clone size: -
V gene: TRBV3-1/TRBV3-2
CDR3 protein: CASSIEVFGDRYNEQFF
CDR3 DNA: TGTGCCAGCAGCATCGAAGTTTTTGGAGATCGCTACAATGAGCAGTTCTTC

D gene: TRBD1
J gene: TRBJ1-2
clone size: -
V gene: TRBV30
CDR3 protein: CAWSVAGQGRNGYTF
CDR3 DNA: TGTGCCTGGAGTGTAGCGGGACAGGGCAGAAATGGCTACACCTTC

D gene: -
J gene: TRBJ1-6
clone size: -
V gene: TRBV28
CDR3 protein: CASSFPGLRHNSPLHF
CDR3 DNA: TGTGCCAGCAGTTTTCCCGGCTTGCGACATAATTCACCCCTCCACTTT

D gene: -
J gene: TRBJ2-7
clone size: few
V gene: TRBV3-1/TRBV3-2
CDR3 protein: CASSQNSEQYF
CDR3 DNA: TGTGCCAGCAGCCAAAATTCCGAGCAGTACTTC

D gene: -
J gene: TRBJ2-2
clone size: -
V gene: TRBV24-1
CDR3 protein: CATSDSNRRFPGELFF
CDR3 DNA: TGTGCCACCAGTGATTCAAATCGCAGGTTCCCCGGGGAGCTGTTTTTT

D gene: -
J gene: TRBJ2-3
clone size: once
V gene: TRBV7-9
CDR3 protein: CASSPRSGTDTQYF
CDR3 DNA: TGTGCCAGCAGCCCCCGTAGCGGCACAGATACGCAGTATTTT

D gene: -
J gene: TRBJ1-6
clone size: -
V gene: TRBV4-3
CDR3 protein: CASSQEAPNSPLHF
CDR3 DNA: TGCGCCAGCAGCCAAGAGGCCCCCAATTCACCCCTCCACTTT

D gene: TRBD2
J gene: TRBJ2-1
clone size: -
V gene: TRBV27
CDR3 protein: CASSPGTSPQPGNEQFF
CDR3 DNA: TGTGCCAGCAGTCCGGGGACTAGCCCTCAACCCGGGAATGAGCAGTTCTTC

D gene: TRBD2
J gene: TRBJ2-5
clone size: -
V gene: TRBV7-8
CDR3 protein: CASSLALAGVETQYF
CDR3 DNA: TGTGCCAGCAGCTTAGCTCTAGCGGGGGTGGAGACCCAGTACTTC

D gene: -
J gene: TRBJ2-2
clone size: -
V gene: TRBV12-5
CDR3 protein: CASGLVKGVGGRNTGELFF
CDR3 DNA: TGTGCTAGTGGTTTGGTAAAGGGTGTAGGGGGGCGGAACACCGGGGAGCTGTTTTTT

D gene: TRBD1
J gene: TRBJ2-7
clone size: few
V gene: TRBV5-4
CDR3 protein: CASSRRQGTYEQYF
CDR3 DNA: TGTGCCAGCAGCCGCAGACAGGGGACATACGAGCAGTACTTC

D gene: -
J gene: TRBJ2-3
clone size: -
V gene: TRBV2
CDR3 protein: CASSERPDTQYF
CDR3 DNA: TGTGCCAGCAGTGAACGGCCGGATACGCAGTATTTT

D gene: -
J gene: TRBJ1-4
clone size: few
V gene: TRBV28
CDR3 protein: CASSLSRTEKLFF
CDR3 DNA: TGTGCCAGCAGTTTATCACGGACTGAAAAACTGTTTTTT

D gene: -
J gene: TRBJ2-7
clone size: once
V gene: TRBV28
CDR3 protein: CASGGHEQYF
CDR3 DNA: TGTGCCAGCGGGGGCCACGAGCAGTACTTC

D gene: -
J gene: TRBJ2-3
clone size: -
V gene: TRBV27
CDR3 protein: CASSSKAWGRTDTQYF
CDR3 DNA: TGTGCCAGCAGTTCCAAGGCATGGGGGCGCACAGATACGCAGTATTTT

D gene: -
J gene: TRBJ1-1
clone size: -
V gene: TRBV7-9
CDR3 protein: CASRQGGIAFF
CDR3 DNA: TGTGCCAGCAGACAAGGGGGAATAGCTTTCTTT

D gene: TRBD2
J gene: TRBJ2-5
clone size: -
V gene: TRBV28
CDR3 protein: CASSFTGTSGTETQYF
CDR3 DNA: TGTGCCAGCAGTTTCACCGGGACTAGCGGTACGGAGACCCAGTACTTC

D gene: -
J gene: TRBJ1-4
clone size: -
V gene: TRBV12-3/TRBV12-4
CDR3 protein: CASSLGINEKLFF
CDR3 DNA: TGTGCCAGCAGTTTAGGGATTAATGAAAAACTGTTTTTT

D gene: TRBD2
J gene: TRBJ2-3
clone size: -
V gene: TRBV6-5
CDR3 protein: CASSWTSPSTDTQYF
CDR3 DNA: TGTGCCAGCAGTTGGACTAGTCCTAGCACAGATACGCAGTATTTT

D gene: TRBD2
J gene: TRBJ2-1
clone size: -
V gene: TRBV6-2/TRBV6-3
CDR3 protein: CASSWRLAHLNEQFF
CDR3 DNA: TGTGCCAGCAGTTGGAGACTAGCCCATCTAAATGAGCAGTTCTTC

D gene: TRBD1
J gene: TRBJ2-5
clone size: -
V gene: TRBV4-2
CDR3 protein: CASSQVPGTGGGGTQYF
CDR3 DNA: TGTGCCAGCAGCCAAGTCCCTGGGACAGGGGGCGGTGGGACCCAGTACTTC

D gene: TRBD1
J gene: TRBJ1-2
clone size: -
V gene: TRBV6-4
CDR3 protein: CASSEGQGGYGYTF
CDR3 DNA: TGTGCCAGCAGTGAAGGGCAGGGGGGATATGGCTACACCTTC

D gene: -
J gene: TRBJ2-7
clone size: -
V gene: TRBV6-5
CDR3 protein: CASRRGGLEQYF
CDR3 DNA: TGTGCCAGCAGGAGGGGGGGACTCGAGCAGTACTTC

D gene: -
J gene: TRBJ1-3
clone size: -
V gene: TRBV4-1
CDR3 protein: CASSPADFSGNTIYF
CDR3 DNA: TGCGCCAGCAGTCCTGCAGACTTCTCTGGAAACACCATATATTTT

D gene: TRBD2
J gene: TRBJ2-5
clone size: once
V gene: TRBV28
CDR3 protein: CASSLGTSRYPQETQYF
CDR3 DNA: TGTGCCAGCAGTTTAGGGACTAGCAGATATCCCCAAGAGACCCAGTACTTC

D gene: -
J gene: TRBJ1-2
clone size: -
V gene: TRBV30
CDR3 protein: CAWSVGAVYGYTF
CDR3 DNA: TGTGCCTGGAGTGTAGGGGCAGTCTATGGCTACACCTTC

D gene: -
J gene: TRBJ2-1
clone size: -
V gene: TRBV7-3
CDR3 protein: CASSLIGEGWDEQFF
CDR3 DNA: TGTGCCAGCAGCTTAATCGGAGAGGGGTGGGATGAGCAGTTCTTC

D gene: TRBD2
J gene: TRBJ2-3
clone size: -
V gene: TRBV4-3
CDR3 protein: CASSQGLAGGPADTQYF
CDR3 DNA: TGCGCCAGCAGCCAGGGACTAGCGGGGGGGCCGGCAGATACGCAGTATTTT

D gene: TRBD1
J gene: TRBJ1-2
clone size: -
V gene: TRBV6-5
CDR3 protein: CASSDRVGYTF
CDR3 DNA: TGTGCCAGCAGCGACAGGGTAGGCTACACCTTC